Listed here is a single TCR beta chain. This specimen comes from a study of cytomegalovirus exposure and HLA in healthy donors. PCR used 60 Vbeta primers and 13 Jbeta primers. TCRdb keeps only in-frame clones here, not all; method: immunoSEQ multiplex PCR. Of 150,000 to 200,000 clones in the sample, less than 80% were seen once. CDR1 LNHDA and CDR2 SQIVND come from the germline V gene (reference sequence). The CDR3 length is 12 residues. The V gene lost 6 bases and the J gene lost 13 bases, with 19 bases spanning the gap. V and J are TRBV19 and TRBJ2-7; the D gene is possibly TRBD2 (7 bases). This sequence originates from a woman aged 25-40 years in good health and CMV-seropositive. The material sequenced was PBMCs. This chain's CDR3 is CASSPPGGPCYF. The CDR3 DNA follows: TGTGCCAGTAGCCCCCCCGGGGGGCCCTGTTACTTC.